The 27 T cell receptor beta chains presented below share a single source sample, sequenced in a study of cytomegalovirus exposure and HLA in healthy donors. The PCR had 60 Vbeta and 13 Jbeta primers. TCRdb's table, derived via immunoSEQ multiplex PCR, lists solely in-frame clones and lacks some. Seen here are 150,000 to 200,000 clones, about 88% observed once, and the top ten hold roughly 0.23%. Material: PBMCs. The receptor set was obtained from a girl under three years old in good health and CMV-seronegative.

The chain carries TRBV5-1 and TRBJ2-3; 9 nucleotides match TRBD2. Germline CDR1 SGHRS, CDR2 YFSETQ. The CDR3 runs 15 residues. V dropped 4 bases and J dropped 2; count of bases not matched to a gene: 5. The CDR3 sequence is CASSPIAGATDTQYF. As DNA, the CDR3 is TGCGCCAGCAGCCCCATAGCGGGGGCCACAGATACGCAGTATTTT. Supplemented by reference TRBV5-1 and TRBJ2-3, the full variable domain reads KAGVTQTPRYLIKTRGQQVTLSCSPISGHRSVSWYQQTPGQGLQFLFEYFSETQRNKGNFPGRFSGRQFSNSRSEMNVSTLELGDSALYLCASSPIAGATDTQYFGPGTRLTVL.

The chain employs TRBV30 and TRBJ1-4; 8 positions match TRBD1. J gave up 1 base and V 4 bases, and 5 bases lay outside the gene matches. This CDR3 spans 15 amino acids. Germline loops: CDR1 GTSNPN, CDR2 SVGIG (reference sequence). The CDR3 reads CAWNTGTGTNEKLFF. CDR3 coding DNA: TGTGCCTGGAACACCGGGACAGGAACTAATGAAAAACTGTTTTTT.

The J gene is TRBJ2-2, the V gene TRBV27; TRBD1 is a possible D gene (6 bases). V lost 3 bases and J 4 bases, leaving 12 bases between the germline ends. The CDR3 consists of 15 residues. Germline V gene data show CDR1 as MNHEY and CDR2 as SMNVEV (reference sequence). The CDR3 coding sequence is TGTGCCAGCAGTTTCGTTGGACAGCTCACCGGGGAGCTGTTTTTT. It specifies CASSFVGQLTGELFF.

The rearrangement links TRBV5-1 to TRBJ1-1, with D possibly TRBD1 on 5 matching bases. Germline CDR1 and CDR2: SGHRS and YFSETQ. This CDR3 spans 14 amino acids. V was trimmed by 2 bases and J by 5 bases, leaving 13 bases between them. CDR3 residues: CASSFGGVGTEAFF. The CDR3 nucleotides are TGCGCCAGCAGCTTCGGGGGGGTGGGAACTGAAGCTTTCTTT.

CDR3 nucleotide sequence: TGTGCCAGCAGCTTAGATACTAGCGGGAGCAGGGAGCTGTTTTTT. It specifies CASSLDTSGSRELFF. The rearrangement links TRBV7-2 to TRBJ2-2; TRBD2 aligns across 11 bases. The V gene's germline CDR1 is SGHTA and CDR2 FQGNSA. The CDR3 covers 15 residues. J lost 9 bases, V lost 1 base, and 4 bases had no gene match.

The J gene is TRBJ1-4, the V gene TRBV5-1; perhaps TRBD1 as D (6 bases). CDR1 is SGHRS, CDR2 YFSETQ, per germline. V gave up 0 bases and J gave up 1 base, with 13 bases separating them. This CDR3 is built from 17 residues. For the CDR3, the DNA is TGCGCCAGCAGCTTGGCCGTCACAGGGCAAACTAATGAAAAACTGTTTTTT. Its translation is CASSLAVTGQTNEKLFF.

V gene TRBV6-6 combines with J gene TRBJ2-1; 8 bases map to TRBD2. Germline V gene sequence: CDR1 MNHNY, CDR2 SVGAGI (reference sequence). V was pared by 0 bases and J by 7 bases, with 5 bases of the junction left unmatched. CDR3 length: 15 residues. The CDR3 DNA reads TGTGCCAGCAGTTACTCCGGGAGGGTTTCAAATGAGCAGTTCTTC. It specifies CASSYSGRVSNEQFF.

The V and J genes are TRBV4-1 and TRBJ2-2, with 11 bases lining up with TRBD2. The trim removed 8 bases at V and 6 bases at J, leaving 8 bases unmatched. CDR3 length: 15 residues. Germline V CDR1 and CDR2: MGHRA, YSYEKL. The CDR3 loop reads CASGSLSGGAGELFF. The DNA of the CDR3 is TGCGCCAGCGGCTCCCTTAGCGGGGGGGCCGGGGAGCTGTTTTTT.

The chain links TRBV6-5 to TRBJ1-5, with 7 bases aligning to TRBD1. Germline V gene lookup returns CDR1 MNHEY and CDR2 SVGAGI. Trimming cost V 6 bases and J 3 bases; bases outside gene matches: 8. This CDR3 comprises 15 residues. The CDR3 loop is CASRPRGLPNQPQHF. CDR3 DNA sequence: TGTGCCAGCAGGCCTAGGGGGCTACCCAATCAGCCCCAGCATTTT.

This rearrangement joins TRBV2 to TRBJ2-1, with D possibly being TRBD2 (7 bases). CDR3 length equals 15 residues. The V and J ends lost 4 bases and 6 bases respectively, with 16 bases between them. CDR1 is SNHLY and CDR2 is FYNNEI in the germline V gene. This chain's CDR3 is CASSVRRGGVNEQFF. The DNA for the CDR3 is TGTGCCAGCAGTGTTAGGAGGGGGGGCGTCAATGAGCAGTTCTTC.

This chain uses TRBV30 with TRBJ2-4; the D is unclear. The CDR3 spans 17 residues. Trimming took 0 bases from V and 0 from J, leaving 15 bases between them. Germline V CDR1 and CDR2: GTSNPN, SVGIG (reference sequence). The CDR3 loop is CAWSVLVWYEAKNIQYF. DNA of the CDR3: TGTGCCTGGAGTGTATTAGTCTGGTATGAAGCCAAAAACATTCAGTACTTC.

This clone occurred a few times. V is TRBV19 and J is TRBJ1-3, with D hard to call. CDR1 is LNHDA, CDR2 SQIVND, per germline (reference sequence). Trimming cost V 11 bases and J 0 bases, with 14 bases left between them. This CDR3 is 14 amino acids long. DNA of the CDR3: TGTGCCTTCATGAGAGGAGGCTCTGGAAACACCATATATTTT. Translating gives CAFMRGGSGNTIYF.

The chain links TRBV7-8 to TRBJ2-7, with D tentatively TRBD1 (5 bases). The CDR3 covers 15 residues. The germline gives CDR1 SGHVS, CDR2 FQNEAQ. V lost 3 bases and J 3 bases, leaving 15 bases between the germline ends. The DNA of the CDR3 is TGTGCCAGCAGCTTGATAGGGGCCCCCGACTACGAGCAGTACTTC. Translated, it gives CASSLIGAPDYEQYF.

The chain recombines TRBV27 with TRBJ1-2; D unresolved. The V end lost 3 bases, the J end lost 2 bases, and 16 bases lay between the germline ends. Per the germline V gene, CDR1 is MNHEY and CDR2 is SMNVEV (reference sequence). The CDR3 has 16 amino acids. For the CDR3, the DNA is TGTGCCAGCAGTTTTCTTTCCACCCTGACAAACTATGGCTACACCTTC. It codes for CASSFLSTLTNYGYTF.

This chain joins TRBV30 and TRBJ2-7; D possibly corresponds to TRBD2 (5 bases). Trimming shortened V by 2 bases and J by 7 bases, and 15 bases separated the two germline ends. This CDR3 comprises 13 residues. Germline lookup yields CDR1 GTSNPN and CDR2 SVGIG (reference sequence). The CDR3 reads CAWSYSGAGEQYF. The DNA for the CDR3 is TGTGCCTGGAGTTACAGCGGAGCTGGGGAGCAGTACTTC.

This clone showed up just a few times. This CDR3 is CASEKEGLGETQYF. The CDR3 DNA reads as TGTGCCAGCGAGAAGGAGGGGTTGGGGGAGACCCAGTACTTC. The chain carries TRBV2 and TRBJ2-5; weak D call: TRBD2 (6 bases). Germline V CDR1 and CDR2: SNHLY, FYNNEI. This CDR3 is built from 14 residues. Trimming took off 8 bases at V and 5 bases at J, with 18 bases between the two ends.

The rearrangement joins TRBV5-8 to TRBJ1-2; 9 positions match TRBD1. The germline CDR1 and CDR2 sequences are SGHTS and YDEGEE. The ends lost 8 bases at V and 8 bases at J; junction bases unmatched: 7. The CDR3 totals 12 residues. The CDR3 DNA reads TGTGCCAGGCTGGACAGGGGAGGCGGCTACACCTTC. Its protein product is CARLDRGGGYTF.

The rearrangement joins TRBV6-1 to TRBJ1-3; no definite D call. The CDR3 runs to 15 residues. Trimming left V 5 bases short and J 3 bases short, with 14 bases between. The germline gives CDR1 MNHNS, CDR2 SASEGT. The CDR3 loop is CASSPEGVFGNTIYF. Written as DNA, the CDR3 is TGTGCCAGCAGTCCAGAGGGAGTTTTTGGAAACACCATATATTTT.

This rearrangement joins TRBV28 to TRBJ2-7, with no clear D. The germline V gene has CDR1 MDHEN and CDR2 SYDVKM. The CDR3 has 14 residues. V gave up 2 bases and J gave up 2 bases, with 10 bases separating them. The CDR3 DNA is TGTGCCAGCAGTTTACCCCATAAGCCCTACGAGCAGTACTTC. Amino acids: CASSLPHKPYEQYF.

This rearrangement joins TRBV25-1 to TRBJ2-7; 13 nucleotides line up with TRBD2. Trimming cost V 5 bases and J 0 bases; bases outside gene matches: 10. Germline V gene data show CDR1 as MGHDK and CDR2 as SYGVNS. This CDR3 region has 18 residues. The DNA for the CDR3 is TGTGCCAGCAGTCCACGGCCGGGACTAGCGGGGAGCTCCTACGAGCAGTACTTC. Protein: CASSPRPGLAGSSYEQYF.

This clone is a singleton in its sample. This sequence joins TRBV5-4 and TRBJ1-2; D ambiguous. The CDR3 loop spans 15 amino acids. Germline V lookup: CDR1 SGHNT, CDR2 YYREEE (reference sequence). Trimming removed 0 bases at V and 1 base at J, with 10 bases between. The CDR3 is CASSLEGDGNYGYTF. The CDR3 DNA sequence: TGTGCCAGCAGCTTGGAAGGAGATGGTAACTATGGCTACACCTTC.

The chain has TRBV5-1 and TRBJ1-4; no definite D call. CDR1 is SGHRS, CDR2 YFSETQ, per germline. The CDR3 runs 16 residues. The V gene lost 3 bases and the J gene lost 3 bases, with 15 bases spanning the gap. The CDR3 DNA reads as TGCGCCAGCAGCTCCAACACTCTCCGGGCTAATGAAAAACTGTTTTTT. It yields the protein CASSSNTLRANEKLFF.

The chain joins TRBV15 to TRBJ2-5; 7 nucleotides agree with TRBD2. The CDR3 loop spans 16 amino acids. Germline values: CDR1 LNHNV, CDR2 YYDKDF (reference sequence). V shed 5 bases and J 3 bases; nucleotides not matched to a gene: 12. CDR3 sequence (DNA): TGTGCCACCAGCCCAACCCGGGACTATCCCAAAGAGACCCAGTACTTC. Translation gives CATSPTRDYPKETQYF.

The CDR3 protein is CASSGAPATDTQYF. In DNA, the CDR3 is TGCGCCAGCAGCGGGGCGCCGGCGACAGATACGCAGTATTTT. This chain links TRBV5-1 with TRBJ2-3; a weak D match, TRBD1 (5 bases). The V end lost 4 bases, the J end lost 3 bases, and 12 bases lay between the germline ends. CDR3 length: 14 amino acids. Germline CDR1 reads SGHRS; CDR2 reads YFSETQ. The full variable domain, completed using reference TRBV5-1 and TRBJ2-3, is KAGVTQTPRYLIKTRGQQVTLSCSPISGHRSVSWYQQTPGQGLQFLFEYFSETQRNKGNFPGRFSGRQFSNSRSEMNVSTLELGDSALYLCASSGAPATDTQYFGPGTRLTVL.

The CDR3 DNA follows: TGTGCCAGCAGTGAACAGGACAGGGCGCACTATGGCTACACCTTC. Translation: CASSEQDRAHYGYTF. V gene TRBV2 combines with J gene TRBJ1-2; 8 nucleotides agree with TRBD1. J lost 3 bases, V lost 2 bases, and 5 bases had no gene match. This CDR3 is built from 15 residues. Germline CDR1 reads SNHLY; CDR2 reads FYNNEI.

The chain uses TRBV7-6 and TRBJ2-5, with 8 bases aligning to TRBD2. Germline V lookup: CDR1 SGHVS, CDR2 FNYEAQ. The CDR3 extends over 16 amino acids. J was trimmed by 5 bases and V by 3 bases; bases with no gene match: 11. The CDR3 sequence is CASSLTPGLADETQYF. The CDR3 coding sequence is TGTGCCAGCAGCTTGACGCCCGGACTAGCCGACGAGACCCAGTACTTC.

The chain uses TRBV5-6 and TRBJ2-1; 12 bases agree with TRBD2. The CDR3 runs 17 residues. Germline V gives CDR1 SGHDT, CDR2 YYEEEE. The ends lost 4 bases at V and 5 bases at J; junction bases unmatched: 10. The CDR3 sequence is CASSLRLAGVRHNEQFF. In nucleotides, the CDR3 is TGTGCCAGCAGCCTGAGACTAGCGGGAGTACGTCACAATGAGCAGTTCTTC.